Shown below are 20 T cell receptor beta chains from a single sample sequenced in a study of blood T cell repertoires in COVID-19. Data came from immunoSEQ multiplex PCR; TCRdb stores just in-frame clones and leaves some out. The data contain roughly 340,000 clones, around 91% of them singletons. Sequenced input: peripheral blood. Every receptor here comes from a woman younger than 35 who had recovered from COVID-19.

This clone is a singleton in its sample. The CDR3 coding sequence is TGTGCCAGCAATACCTTTGCGGTCTCGGGTGAGCAGTTCTTC. Protein sequence: CASNTFAVSGEQFF. V and J are TRBV5-8 and TRBJ2-1; D uncertain. CDR3 length: 14 amino acids. The V end was cut by 6 bases, the J end by 9 bases, with 19 bases between. Germline CDR1 and CDR2: SGHTS and YDEGEE. The full variable domain, rest sourced from reference TRBV5-8 and TRBJ2-1, is EAGVTQSPTHLIKTRGQQATLRCSPISGHTSVYWYQQALGLGLQFLLWYDEGEERNRGNFPPRFSGRQFPNYSSELNVNALELEDSALYLCASNTFAVSGEQFFGPGTRLTVL.

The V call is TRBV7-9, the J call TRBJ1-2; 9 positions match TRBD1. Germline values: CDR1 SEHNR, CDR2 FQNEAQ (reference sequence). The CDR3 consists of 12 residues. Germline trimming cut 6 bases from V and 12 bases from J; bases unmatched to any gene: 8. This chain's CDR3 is CASSRTGDQHTF. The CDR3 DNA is TGTGCCAGCAGTAGGACAGGGGATCAGCACACCTTC.

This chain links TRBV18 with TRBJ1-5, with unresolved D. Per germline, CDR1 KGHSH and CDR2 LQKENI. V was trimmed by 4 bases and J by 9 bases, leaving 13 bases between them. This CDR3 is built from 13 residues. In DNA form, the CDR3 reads TGTGCCAGCTCACTACGACTCGAGACGCCCCAGCATTTT. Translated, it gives CASSLRLETPQHF.

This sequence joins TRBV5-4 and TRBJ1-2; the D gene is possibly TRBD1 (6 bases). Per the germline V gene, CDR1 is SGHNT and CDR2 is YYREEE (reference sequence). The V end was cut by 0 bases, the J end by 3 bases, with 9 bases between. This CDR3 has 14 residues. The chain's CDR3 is CASSLGGRDYGYTF. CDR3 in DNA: TGTGCCAGCAGCTTGGGGGGGCGCGACTATGGCTACACCTTC. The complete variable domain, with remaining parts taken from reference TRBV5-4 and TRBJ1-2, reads ETGVTQSPTHLIKTRGQQVTLRCSSQSGHNTVSWYQQALGQGPQFIFQYYREEENGRGNFPPRFSGLQFPNYSSELNVNALELDDSALYLCASSLGGRDYGYTFGSGTRLTVV.

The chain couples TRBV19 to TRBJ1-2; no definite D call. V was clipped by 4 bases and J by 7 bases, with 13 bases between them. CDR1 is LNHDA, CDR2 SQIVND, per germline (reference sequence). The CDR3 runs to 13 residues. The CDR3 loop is CASSRELVAGYTF. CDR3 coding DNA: TGTGCCAGTAGTAGGGAGCTGGTGGCTGGCTACACCTTC.

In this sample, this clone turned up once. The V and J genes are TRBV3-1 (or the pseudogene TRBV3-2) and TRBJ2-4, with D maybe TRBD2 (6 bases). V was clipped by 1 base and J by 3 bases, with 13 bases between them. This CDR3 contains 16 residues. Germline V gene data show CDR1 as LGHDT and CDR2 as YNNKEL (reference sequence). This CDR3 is CASSQVTSWGKNIQYF. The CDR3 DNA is TGTGCCAGCAGCCAAGTGACTAGTTGGGGCAAAAACATTCAGTACTTC.

CDR3 region: CSASPGQTQETQYF. The CDR3 DNA reads TGCAGTGCTAGTCCCGGACAAACTCAAGAGACCCAGTACTTC. V usage is TRBV20-1 and J usage is TRBJ2-5; D may be TRBD1 (5 bases). CDR1 and CDR2 (germline): DFQATT, SNEGSKA (reference sequence). Trimming took 3 bases from V and 2 from J, leaving 13 bases between them. This CDR3 region has 14 residues.

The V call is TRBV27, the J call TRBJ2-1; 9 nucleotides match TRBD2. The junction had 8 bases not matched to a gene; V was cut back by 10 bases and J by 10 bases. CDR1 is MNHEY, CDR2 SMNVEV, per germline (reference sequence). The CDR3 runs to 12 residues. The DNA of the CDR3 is TGTGCCACAGGATTAGCGGGAGTGGAGCAGTTCTTC. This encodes CATGLAGVEQFF.

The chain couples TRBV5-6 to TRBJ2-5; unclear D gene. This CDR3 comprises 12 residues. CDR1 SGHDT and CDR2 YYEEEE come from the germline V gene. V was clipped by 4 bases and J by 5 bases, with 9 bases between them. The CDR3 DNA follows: TGTGCCAGCAGCGCGGCACGGGAGACCCAGTACTTC. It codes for CASSAARETQYF.

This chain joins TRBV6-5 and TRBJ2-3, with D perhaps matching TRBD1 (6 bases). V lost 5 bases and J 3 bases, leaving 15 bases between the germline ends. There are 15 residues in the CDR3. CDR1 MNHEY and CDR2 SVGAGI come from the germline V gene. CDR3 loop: CASSPLGARTDTQYF. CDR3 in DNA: TGTGCCAGCAGTCCCCTGGGGGCAAGAACAGATACGCAGTATTTT.

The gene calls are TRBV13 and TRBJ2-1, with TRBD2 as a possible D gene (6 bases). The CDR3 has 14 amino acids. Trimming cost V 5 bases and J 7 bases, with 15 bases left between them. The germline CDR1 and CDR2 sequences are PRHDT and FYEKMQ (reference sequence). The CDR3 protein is CASSGRRDSNEQFF. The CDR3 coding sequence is TGTGCCAGCAGCGGGCGGCGGGACTCGAATGAGCAGTTCTTC.

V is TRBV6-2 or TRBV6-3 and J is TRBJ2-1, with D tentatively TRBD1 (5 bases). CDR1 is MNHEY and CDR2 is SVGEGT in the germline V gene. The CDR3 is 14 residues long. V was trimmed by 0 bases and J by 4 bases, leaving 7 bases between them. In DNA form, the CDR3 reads TGTGCCAGCAGTTACTCTAGGGGATACAATGAGCAGTTCTTC. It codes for CASSYSRGYNEQFF.

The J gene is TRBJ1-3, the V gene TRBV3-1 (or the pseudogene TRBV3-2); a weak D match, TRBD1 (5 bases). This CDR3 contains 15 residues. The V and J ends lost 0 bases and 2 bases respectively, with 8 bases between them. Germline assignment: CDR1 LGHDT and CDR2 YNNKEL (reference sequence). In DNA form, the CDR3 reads TGTGCCAGCAGCCAAGACCCAGGGACTGGAAACACCATATATTTT. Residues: CASSQDPGTGNTIYF.

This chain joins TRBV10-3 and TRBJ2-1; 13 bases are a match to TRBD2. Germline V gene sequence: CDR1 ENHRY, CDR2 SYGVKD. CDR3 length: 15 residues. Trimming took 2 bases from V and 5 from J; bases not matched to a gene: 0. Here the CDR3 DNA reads TGTGCCATCAGTGAGGGACTAGCGGGAGACAATGAGCAGTTCTTC. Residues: CAISEGLAGDNEQFF.

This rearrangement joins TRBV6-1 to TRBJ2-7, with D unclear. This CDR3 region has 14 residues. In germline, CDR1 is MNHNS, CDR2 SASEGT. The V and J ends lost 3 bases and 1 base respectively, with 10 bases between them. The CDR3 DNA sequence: TGTGCCAGCAGTGACAGGAATCCATCCTACGAGCAGTACGTC. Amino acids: CASSDRNPSYEQYV.

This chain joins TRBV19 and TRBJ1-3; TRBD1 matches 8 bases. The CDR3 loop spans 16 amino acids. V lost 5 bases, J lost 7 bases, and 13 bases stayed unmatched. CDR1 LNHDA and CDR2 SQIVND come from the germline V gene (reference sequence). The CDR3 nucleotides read TGTGCCAGTAGTTCTCACCGCGACAGGGGTGCGAACACCATATATTTT. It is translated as CASSSHRDRGANTIYF.

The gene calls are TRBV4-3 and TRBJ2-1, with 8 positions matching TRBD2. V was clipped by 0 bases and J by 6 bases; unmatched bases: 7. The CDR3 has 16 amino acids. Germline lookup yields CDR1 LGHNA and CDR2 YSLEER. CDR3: CASSQDQWTSFNEQFF. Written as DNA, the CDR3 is TGCGCCAGCAGCCAAGATCAGTGGACTAGCTTCAATGAGCAGTTCTTC.

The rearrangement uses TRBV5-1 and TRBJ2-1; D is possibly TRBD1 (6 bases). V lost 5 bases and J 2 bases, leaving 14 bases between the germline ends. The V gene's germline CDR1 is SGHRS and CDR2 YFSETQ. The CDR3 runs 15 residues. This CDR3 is CASRDLPGAYNEQFF. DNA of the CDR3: TGCGCCAGCAGGGACTTACCAGGGGCCTACAATGAGCAGTTCTTC.

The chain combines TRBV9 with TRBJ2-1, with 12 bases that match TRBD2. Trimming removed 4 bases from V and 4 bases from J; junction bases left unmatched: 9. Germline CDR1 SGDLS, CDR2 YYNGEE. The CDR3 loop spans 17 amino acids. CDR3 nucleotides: TGTGCCAGCAGCCCCCGACTAGCGGGAGTGTTGTACAATGAGCAGTTCTTC. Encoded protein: CASSPRLAGVLYNEQFF. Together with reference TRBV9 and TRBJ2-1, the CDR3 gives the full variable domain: DSGVTQTPKHLITATGQRVTLRCSPRSGDLSVYWYQQSLDQGLQFLIQYYNGEERAKGNILERFSAQQFPDLHSELNLSSLELGDSALYFCASSPRLAGVLYNEQFFGPGTRLTVL.

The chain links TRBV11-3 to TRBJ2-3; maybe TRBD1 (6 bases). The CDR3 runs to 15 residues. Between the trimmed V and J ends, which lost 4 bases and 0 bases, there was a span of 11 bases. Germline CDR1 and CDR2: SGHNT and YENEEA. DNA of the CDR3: TGTGCCAGCAGCTCCAACAGGGCTAGCACAGATACGCAGTATTTT. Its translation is CASSSNRASTDTQYF.